This T cell receptor beta chain is from a study of blood T cell repertoires in COVID-19. For the study at large: The study drew acute and convalescent COVID-19 samples from the United States, Italy and Spain. Sample material is recorded as cDNA or gDNA derived from T cells, B-cell-depleted T cells, or PBMCs.

The ends lost 2 bases at V and 4 bases at J; junction bases unmatched: 6. Germline CDR1 is SGHAT and CDR2 is FQNNGV. This CDR3 region has 16 residues. Per the authors' pipeline: Reference gene primer amplification yielded estimated nucleated cell counts. The table came from immunoSEQ multiplex PCR; TCRdb's copy has only in-frame clones and leaves some out. V and J calls and clone size are as listed in that table; D and trimming were resolved from the DNA. The sample gives about 210,000 clones, about 83% of which show up once; 2% to 3% is in the top ten. The source of this sequence is a middle-aged woman with active or convalescent COVID-19. V and J are TRBV11-2 and TRBJ2-3; 10 bases match TRBD2. Sequencing used peripheral blood. The CDR3 region has the DNA TGTGCCAGCAGCTTACCAGGCCTAGCGGGAGCAGATACGCAGTATTTT. Translation gives CASSLPGLAGADTQYF.